This TCR beta chain was recorded in a study of blood T cell repertoires in COVID-19. Authors' processing steps: The authors estimated nucleated cell counts from reference gene primer amplification. Using immunoSEQ multiplex PCR, the repertoire was profiled, and TCRdb retains in-frame clones only, with some absent. That table gives V, J and clone size, and the DNA gave D and trimming. The repertoire has 250,000 to 350,000 clones, around 89% of them found once; the top ten carry 4%. V was pared by 2 bases and J by 6 bases, with 13 bases between. Germline assignment: CDR1 LGHDT and CDR2 YNNKEL (reference sequence). The CDR3 has 15 residues.

J is TRBJ2-2 and V is TRBV3-1 (or the pseudogene TRBV3-2); D perhaps matches TRBD2 (5 bases). The sequenced material came from peripheral blood. The source is a woman in her fifties or sixties with active or convalescent COVID-19. CDR3 loop: CASSQTVPGAGELFF. The CDR3 DNA reads as TGTGCCAGCAGCCAAACCGTCCCCGGGGCCGGGGAGCTGTTTTTT.